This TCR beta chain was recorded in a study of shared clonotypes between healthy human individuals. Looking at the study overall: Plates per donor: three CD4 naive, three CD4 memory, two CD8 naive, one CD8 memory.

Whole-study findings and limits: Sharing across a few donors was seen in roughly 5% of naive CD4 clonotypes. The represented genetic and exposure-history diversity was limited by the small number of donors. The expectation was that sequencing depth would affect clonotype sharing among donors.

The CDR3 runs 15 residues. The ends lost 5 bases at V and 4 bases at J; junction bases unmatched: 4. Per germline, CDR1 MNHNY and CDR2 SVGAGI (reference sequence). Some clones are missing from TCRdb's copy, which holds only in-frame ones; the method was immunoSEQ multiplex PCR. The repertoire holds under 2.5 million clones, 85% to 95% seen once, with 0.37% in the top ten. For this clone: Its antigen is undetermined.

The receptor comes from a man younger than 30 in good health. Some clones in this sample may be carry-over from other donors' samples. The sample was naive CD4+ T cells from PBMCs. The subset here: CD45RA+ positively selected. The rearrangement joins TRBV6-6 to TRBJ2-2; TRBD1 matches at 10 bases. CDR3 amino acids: CASSPDRGRTGELFF. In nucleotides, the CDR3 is TGTGCCAGCAGTCCTGACAGGGGGCGCACCGGGGAGCTGTTTTTT.